This T cell receptor beta chain is drawn from a study of control samples from healthy donors and cancer patients. Some clones are missing from TCRdb's copy, which holds only in-frame ones; the method was immunoSEQ multiplex PCR. Among about 160,000 clones listed, roughly nine tenths were seen once. The sequencing input was blood. This TCR was sampled from a woman in her 30s in good health.

Here the CDR3 DNA reads TGTGCCAGCAAAGAGGGCTCTCTAGCCAAAAACATTCAGTACTTC. Translated, it gives CASKEGSLAKNIQYF. The chain has TRBV2 and TRBJ2-4, with TRBD2 as a possible D gene (5 bases). The CDR3 spans 15 residues. The V end lost 7 bases, the J end lost 0 bases, and 13 bases lay between the germline ends. Germline V CDR1 and CDR2: SNHLY, FYNNEI.